The present entry profiles one TCR beta chain with its context. Its antigen is not known. There were no recent acute infections or vaccinations among the donors, who were healthy HIV-negative adults. The data are from a study of shared clonotypes between healthy human individuals. Study conclusions and caveats: Sequencing depth was a factor that was expected to affect clonotype sharing among donors.

The repertoire was sequenced with immunoSEQ multiplex PCR; TCRdb's copy has only in-frame clones and lacks some. The sample lists some 2.1 million clones; approximately 95% were seen once. V was clipped by 0 bases and J by 1 base, with 12 bases between them. This CDR3 region has 15 residues. Germline CDR1 reads GTSNPN; CDR2 reads SVGIG (reference sequence). The TCR originated in a man between 18 and 29 years old in good health. The sequenced sample consisted of naive CD4+ T cells sorted from blood. Indicated subset: CD45RA+ positively selected. This sequence joins TRBV30 and TRBJ1-2; unclear D gene. The CDR3 DNA reads as TGTGCCTGGAGTGTACTGCCAAGACTTAACTATGGCTACACCTTC. Translating it yields CAWSVLPRLNYGYTF.